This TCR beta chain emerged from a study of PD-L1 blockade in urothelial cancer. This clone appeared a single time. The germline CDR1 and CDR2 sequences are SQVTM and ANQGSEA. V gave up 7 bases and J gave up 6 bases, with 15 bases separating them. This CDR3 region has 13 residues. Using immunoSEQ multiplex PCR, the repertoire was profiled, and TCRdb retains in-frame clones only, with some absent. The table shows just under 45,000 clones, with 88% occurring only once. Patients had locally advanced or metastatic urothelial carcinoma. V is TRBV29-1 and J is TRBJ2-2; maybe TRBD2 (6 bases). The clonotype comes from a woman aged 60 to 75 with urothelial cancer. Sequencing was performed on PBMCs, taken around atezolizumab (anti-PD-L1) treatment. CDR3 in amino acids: CSASRGRAGELFF. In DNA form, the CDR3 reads TGCAGCGCCTCACGGGGGAGAGCCGGGGAGCTGTTTTTT.